This TCR beta chain was recovered during a study of T cell responses to AZD1222 COVID-19 vaccine (dated by TCRdb to about 2021). As for the study more broadly: AZD1222 recipients given second doses at about 4 weeks or at about 12 weeks were pooled, since spike-specific TCR depth and breadth were not found to differ between the two schedules. A total of just over 230 trial participants underwent TCR sequencing, of whom about 210 had received two doses of AZD1222 and some 25 had received two doses of the MenACWY control vaccine. Trial participants were enrolled into age subgroups of 18-55, 56-69 and 70-plus years, which contained about 150, 28 and 57 TCR-sequenced participants, respectively. Results the study describes overall, beyond this receptor: After two AZD1222 doses, spike-specific TCR breadth and depth were significantly higher than at day 0 and than in MenACWY recipients. Epitopes outside the regions mutated in the B.1.351 and B.1.1.7 variants were reportedly recognized by nearly half of the unique spike-specific TCRs. Because no samples from the day 14 peak response were available, repertoires could be characterized only after the peak T cell response. Conclusions about previously exposed vaccinees are limited, since just a handful of AZD1222 recipients were seropositive for SARS-CoV-2 at baseline. The whole spike protein was spanned by vaccine-associated CD4 TCRs, and dominant responses were seen in regions 160-218 and 743-854. The 56-69-year group was small, and its depth increase did not reach significance, likely because of low power. Participants were mostly white British, with more females than males. The authors suggested clonal diversity may have been underestimated.

Taken with the paper, the label for time point translates to: baseline before first vaccination. Samples from vaccinated people were obtained from the UK trials COV001 and COV002, which included a single-blind randomized controlled phase 2/3 trial of AZD1222 (ChAdOx1 nCoV-19) in healthy adults. Trial participant PBMC samples were collected at day 0 and day 28 after the second dose for TCRbeta chain sequencing. To note about this clone: Its antigen target is currently unknown. No quality values exist for individual bases; no much larger clone is one base distant.

The CDR3 regions of human TCRbeta chains were analyzed by immunosequencing. The original methods were these. TCRs in the repertoires were matched against a reference library of SARS-CoV-2-specific TCRs that had been generated with the MIRA antigen-specificity platform. Breadth was defined as the fraction of unique TCRs that were SARS-CoV-2-associated, and depth was defined as the fraction of total T cells that were SARS-CoV-2-associated. Using the MIRA data, every spike-specific TCR was mapped to the spike region that the TCR reacted to and assigned to either a CD4 or a CD8 class. Log10-transformed breadth and depth values were compared by one-way ANOVA with Sidak's multiple comparisons tests. This is the immuneACCESS table as TCRdb keeps it, with only in-frame sequences that have V and J called. A part of the clones is gone; compared with another copy, unresolved V genes explain less than half, and the rest is unexplained. V and J calls and clone size are those listed in that table; D and trimming were worked out from the DNA. This sample gives approximately 88,000 clones in total; more than 75% of them show up just once. The top ten clonotypes cover around 20% of the sample.

The sequence was collected from an adult in good health. Specimen: peripheral blood, collected on day 0 of AZD1222 vaccination.

The DNA is as follows: TGTGCCAGCAGCTTCCCTCCGGGACAGGGTTTCGGGGAGCTGTTTTTT. Its coded protein is CASSFPPGQGFGELFF. Here the chain combines TRBV7-2 and TRBJ2-2; 9 junctional bases match TRBD1. The CDR3 holds 16 amino acids from the cysteine to the phenylalanine. Of all the DNA, just the CDR3 is kept, 48 bases in frame from base 1. V is cut back by 3 bases and J by 7 bases, with 9 bases in the junction unmatched. According to the germline V gene, CDR1 reads SGHTA and CDR2 reads FQGNSA.